The next 4 T cell receptor beta chains were all read from a single sample in a study of spatial heterogeneity in lung cancer. Indicated time point: sample taken at primary tumor resection. Sequencing of whole RNA from tumor, nontumor lung or frozen PBMC involved no sorting. One entry per CDR3 protein, called by TCRdb with MiXCR from the 5' RACE reads. The profile shows more than 9,000 distinct CDR3 sequences, 8.5% to 10% of them singletons. The material was PBMCs, obtained at surgery. Receptor source: a male donor with early-stage non-small cell lung cancer.

The sample holds many counts of this clonotype. The chain is built from TRBV25-1 and TRBJ2-7, with D unclear. Trimming removed 10 bases at V and 4 bases at J, with 11 bases between. Germline V gives CDR1 MGHDK, CDR2 SYGVNS. The CDR3 covers 11 residues. CDR3 amino acids: CATSVRYEQYF. The CDR3 coding sequence is TGTGCCACCTCAGTTCGTTACGAGCAGTACTTC.

The rearrangement links TRBV20-1 to TRBJ2-1, with 8 positions matching TRBD2. The germline V gene encodes CDR1 DFQATT and CDR2 SNEGSKA (reference sequence). CDR3 length: 16 amino acids. V gave up 4 bases and J gave up 1 base; unmatched junction bases: 9. CDR3 protein: CSAKYTGGLSYNEQFF. DNA of the CDR3: TGCAGTGCTAAGTACACGGGAGGGCTTTCCTACAATGAGCAGTTCTTC.

By share, this clonotype counts as medium-sized. For the CDR3, the DNA is TGTGCCAGCAGTCAGTCCGACAGGGTGCCGAACTATGGCTACACCTTC. Its translation is CASSQSDRVPNYGYTF. V and J are TRBV27 and TRBJ1-2, with TRBD1 identical over 7 bases. The germline V gene encodes CDR1 MNHEY and CDR2 SMNVEV (reference sequence). The CDR3 has 16 amino acids. The V and J ends lost 5 bases and 2 bases, in that order; junction bases with no gene match: 11.

The chain uses TRBV5-4 and TRBJ2-7, with 9 bases aligning to TRBD1. The germline V gene encodes CDR1 SGHNT and CDR2 YYREEE (reference sequence). V lost 4 bases, J lost 3 bases, and 8 bases stayed unmatched. This CDR3 spans 15 amino acids. The CDR3: CASSLQGALGYEQYF. The DNA of the CDR3 is TGTGCCAGCAGCCTACAGGGGGCGCTGGGCTACGAGCAGTACTTC.